The 26 T cell receptor beta chains in this list originate from one sample, sequenced in a study of blood T cell repertoires in COVID-19. The data were produced by immunoSEQ multiplex PCR, yet TCRdb's version contains in-frame clones alone and is incomplete. The top ten hold roughly 8.3% of the sample, which has under 300,000 clones, approximately 90% seen once. The material sequenced was PBMCs or T cells enriched from blood (not recorded which). All receptors come from a man aged 35 to 55 who had recovered from COVID-19.

This chain uses TRBV29-1 with TRBJ2-5; possible D gene TRBD2, 7 bases. Germline CDR1 SQVTM, CDR2 ANQGSEA. The CDR3 is 14 residues long. The ends were cut back, 8 bases at V and 7 bases at J, with 23 bases in the middle. CDR3 bases: TGCAGCCCTGTGGGGCTTTTGAGGGGGGGGACCCAGTACTTC. Translating it yields CSPVGLLRGGTQYF.

The rearrangement joins TRBV7-2 to TRBJ2-5; 11 nucleotides agree with TRBD2. Germline V gene data show CDR1 as SGHTA and CDR2 as FQGNSA. V gave up 3 bases and J gave up 2 bases; unmatched junction bases: 5. The CDR3 runs to 16 residues. The CDR3 nucleotides read TGTGCCAGCAGCTTTCAGGGACTAGCGGTACAAGAGACCCAGTACTTC. Its translation is CASSFQGLAVQETQYF.

This rearrangement joins TRBV5-1 to TRBJ1-3; possibly TRBD1 for D (6 bases). Trimming removed 7 bases from V and 0 bases from J, with 8 bases in between. This CDR3 is 13 amino acids long. Germline values: CDR1 SGHRS, CDR2 YFSETQ. CDR3 loop: CASRDNSGNTIYF. The CDR3 nucleotides read TGCGCCAGCCGGGACAACTCTGGAAACACCATATATTTT.

The chain is built from TRBV5-4 and TRBJ2-2; 13 positions agree with TRBD2. The J segment lost 4 bases and the V segment lost 4 bases, leaving 7 bases of the junction unmatched. The CDR3 extends over 17 amino acids. Germline V CDR1 and CDR2: SGHNT, YYREEE (reference sequence). The CDR3 protein is CASSGTSGGAATGELFF. The CDR3 DNA follows: TGTGCCAGCAGCGGAACTAGCGGGGGGGCCGCCACCGGGGAGCTGTTTTTT.

The J gene is TRBJ2-2, the V gene TRBV6-5, with D perhaps matching TRBD1 (6 bases). The CDR3 spans 15 residues. V shed 4 bases and J shed 7 bases, with 16 bases lying between them. Germline CDR1 is MNHEY and CDR2 is SVGAGI. The CDR3 region is CASSLGHGSGGELFF. CDR3 DNA sequence: TGTGCCAGCAGTTTGGGACACGGGTCAGGCGGGGAGCTGTTTTTT.

The chain carries TRBV11-2 and TRBJ1-1; 8 positions agree with TRBD1. There are 17 residues in the CDR3. Germline trimming cut 1 base from V and 0 bases from J; bases unmatched to any gene: 7. CDR1 is SGHAT, CDR2 FQNNGV, per germline. The CDR3 DNA is TGTGCCAGCAGCTTAGTAGGACAGGGTGGGATGAACACTGAAGCTTTCTTT. Translated, it gives CASSLVGQGGMNTEAFF.

This clone occurred once. This chain links TRBV5-1 with TRBJ1-1, with 7 bases lining up with TRBD1. Germline values: CDR1 SGHRS, CDR2 YFSETQ. V lost 4 bases, J lost 4 bases, and 13 bases stayed unmatched. The CDR3 has 16 amino acids. In DNA form, the CDR3 reads TGCGCCAGCAGCCCAACGCCGGGACAGAGCGTCACTGAAGCTTTCTTT. This codes for CASSPTPGQSVTEAFF. The whole variable domain, remainder taken from reference TRBV5-1 and TRBJ1-1, is KAGVTQTPRYLIKTRGQQVTLSCSPISGHRSVSWYQQTPGQGLQFLFEYFSETQRNKGNFPGRFSGRQFSNSRSEMNVSTLELGDSALYLCASSPTPGQSVTEAFFGQGTRLTVV.

The genes are TRBV6-5 and TRBJ2-5; D might be TRBD2 (6 bases). Trimming removed 8 bases at V and 3 bases at J, with 13 bases between. The CDR3 loop spans 13 amino acids. The V gene's germline CDR1 is MNHEY and CDR2 SVGAGI. In nucleotides, the CDR3 is TGTGCCAGCGCCCGGGACTCAGAAGAGACCCAGTACTTC. This sequence encodes CASARDSEETQYF.

The table lists this clone with a few counts. DNA for the CDR3: TGTGCCAGCAGCTTAGTCGGGACTGGAAACACCATATATTTT. Residues: CASSLVGTGNTIYF. The rearrangement joins TRBV11-3 to TRBJ1-3; D remains unclear. Germline V gene data show CDR1 as SGHNT and CDR2 as YENEEA. V was trimmed by 1 base and J by 2 bases, leaving 6 bases between them. CDR3 length: 14 amino acids.

The chain couples TRBV4-2 to TRBJ2-3; 9 bases agree with TRBD2. CDR3 size: 15 residues. Trimming at V came to 1 base and at J to 4 bases, leaving 3 bases not matched to a gene. Germline assignment: CDR1 LGHNA and CDR2 YNFKEQ. The CDR3 loop is CASSQGGLAADTQYF. CDR3 in DNA: TGTGCCAGCAGCCAAGGGGGACTAGCCGCAGATACGCAGTATTTT.

The J gene is TRBJ2-5, the V gene TRBV5-1, with D uncertain. The CDR3 contains 14 residues. The germline gives CDR1 SGHRS, CDR2 YFSETQ. V was shortened by 4 bases and J by 7 bases, with 17 bases between the two germline ends. This CDR3 is CASSPPQQVPTQYF. CDR3 in DNA: TGCGCCAGCAGCCCCCCACAACAAGTTCCGACCCAGTACTTC.

The chain recombines TRBV18 with TRBJ2-5; 9 nucleotides match TRBD2. CDR1 and CDR2 from the germline V gene are KGHSH and LQKENI. There are 14 residues in the CDR3. V shed 6 bases and J 2 bases; nucleotides not matched to a gene: 4. The CDR3 nucleotides are TGTGCCAGCTCGACTAGCGGCCTTCAAGAGACCCAGTACTTC. Encoded protein: CASSTSGLQETQYF.

The chain couples TRBV29-1 to TRBJ1-1, with D perhaps TRBD1 (6 bases). Germline V gives CDR1 SQVTM, CDR2 ANQGSEA. The V and J ends lost 6 bases and 4 bases respectively, with 18 bases between them. The length of the CDR3 is 14 residues. The CDR3 here is CSVGRDTSGTEAFF. The CDR3 DNA is TGCAGCGTCGGCCGGGACACGTCTGGCACTGAAGCTTTCTTT.

V and J are TRBV6-6 and TRBJ1-1; D gene uncertain. This CDR3 has 16 residues. CDR1 and CDR2 (germline): MNHNY, SVGAGI (reference sequence). V gave up 6 bases and J gave up 0 bases, with 17 bases separating them. DNA of the CDR3: TGTGCCAGCAGACCTAGTATTTGGGTGATGAACACTGAAGCTTTCTTT. This gives the protein CASRPSIWVMNTEAFF.

This chain connects TRBV28 to TRBJ2-7; TRBD2 matches 14 bases. The junction had 9 bases not matched to a gene; V was cut back by 5 bases and J by 6 bases. CDR1 and CDR2 (germline): MDHEN, SYDVKM. The CDR3 has 16 amino acids. CDR3 coding DNA: TGTGCCAGCAGTGGAGGGACTAGCGGGAGATTGGGCGAGCAGTACTTC. This gives the protein CASSGGTSGRLGEQYF.

The genes are TRBV6-1 and TRBJ1-1; TRBD1 agrees at 7 bases. Germline CDR1 MNHNS, CDR2 SASEGT. The CDR3 extends over 16 amino acids. The J segment lost 2 bases and the V segment lost 2 bases, leaving 8 bases of the junction unmatched. In nucleotides, the CDR3 is TGTGCCAGCAGTGAAAGAGGGGACAGTATAAACACTGAAGCTTTCTTT. It specifies CASSERGDSINTEAFF.

The V call is TRBV19, the J call TRBJ2-7, with 13 nucleotides matching TRBD2. This CDR3 is 16 amino acids long. Trimming at V came to 4 bases and at J to 3 bases, leaving 6 bases not matched to a gene. Germline values: CDR1 LNHDA, CDR2 SQIVND (reference sequence). CDR3 loop: CASSTGLAGAHYEQYF. The CDR3 DNA is TGTGCCAGTAGTACCGGACTAGCGGGAGCCCACTACGAGCAGTACTTC.

The chain employs TRBV12-3 or TRBV12-4 and TRBJ1-2, with TRBD1 matching 7 bases. This CDR3 has 12 residues. Trimming took 2 bases from V and 8 from J; bases not matched to a gene: 2. DNA for the CDR3: TGTGCCAGCAGTTTATTAGGGGGCGGCTACACCTTC. Its protein product is CASSLLGGGYTF.

The chain carries TRBV2 and TRBJ2-2; D may be TRBD2 (5 bases). V shed 6 bases and J shed 7 bases, with 12 bases lying between them. CDR3 length equals 13 residues. Germline lookup yields CDR1 SNHLY and CDR2 FYNNEI. CDR3 loop: CASRGSGDGELFF. DNA for the CDR3: TGTGCCAGCAGAGGTTCCGGGGACGGGGAGCTGTTTTTT.

The CDR3 reads CANNRASNSPLHF. The CDR3 region has the DNA TGTGCCAACAACAGGGCGAGTAATTCACCCCTCCACTTT. The chain has TRBV2 and TRBJ1-6; D is perhaps TRBD1 (6 bases). Trimming left V 10 bases short and J 6 bases short, with 13 bases between. The germline V gene encodes CDR1 SNHLY and CDR2 FYNNEI. The CDR3 is made up of 13 amino acids.

CDR3 residues: CASSRLAGEQFF. In nucleotides, the CDR3 is TGTGCCAGCAGTCGACTAGCGGGTGAGCAGTTCTTC. The chain joins TRBV6-6 to TRBJ2-1, with 10 bases lining up with TRBD2. The CDR3 is 12 residues long. The junction had 1 base not matched to a gene; V was cut back by 5 bases and J by 9 bases. Germline values: CDR1 MNHNY, CDR2 SVGAGI (reference sequence).

The genes are TRBV9 and TRBJ2-3; 9 nucleotides line up with TRBD1. This CDR3 region has 17 residues. CDR1 and CDR2 from the germline V gene are SGDLS and YYNGEE. Unmatched junction bases numbered 9, after V lost 3 bases and J lost 1 base. The DNA of the CDR3 is TGTGCCAGCAGCGACAACAGGGGGCGCGAAGGCACAGATACGCAGTATTTT. Protein sequence: CASSDNRGREGTDTQYF.

This clone came up once. This chain joins TRBV30 and TRBJ2-2, with a possible D match to TRBD1 (5 bases). The germline gives CDR1 GTSNPN, CDR2 SVGIG (reference sequence). This CDR3 spans 14 amino acids. Between the trimmed V and J ends, which lost 2 bases and 7 bases, there was a span of 14 bases. CDR3 bases: TGTGCCTGGAGTTTACAGGCGGTTGGCGGGGAGCTGTTTTTT. Its translation: CAWSLQAVGGELFF.

This clone was found once. V is TRBV19 and J is TRBJ2-2; 12 bases align to TRBD2. The J segment lost 3 bases and the V segment lost 7 bases, leaving 15 bases of the junction unmatched. There are 19 residues in the CDR3. The germline CDR1 and CDR2 sequences are LNHDA and SQIVND (reference sequence). The CDR3 protein is CASMTQRGLAGIYTGELFF. For the CDR3, the DNA is TGTGCCAGTATGACCCAACGAGGACTAGCGGGAATCTACACCGGGGAGCTGTTTTTT. The entire variable domain, with the rest obtained from reference TRBV19 and TRBJ2-2, is as follows: DGGITQSPKYLFRKEGQNVTLSCEQNLNHDAMYWYRQDPGQGLRLIYYSQIVNDFQKGDIAEGYSVSREKKESFPLTVTSAQKNPTAFYLCASMTQRGLAGIYTGELFFGEGSRLTVL.

The rearrangement links TRBV6-5 to TRBJ2-7; possible D gene TRBD2, 6 bases. Trimming removed 6 bases at V and 5 bases at J, with 14 bases between. Germline lookup yields CDR1 MNHEY and CDR2 SVGAGI. CDR3 size: 13 residues. CDR3 protein: CASSGGPVDEQYF. CDR3 coding DNA: TGTGCCAGCAGCGGAGGGCCGGTCGACGAGCAGTACTTC.

The chain is built from TRBV6-4 and TRBJ2-1; 14 nucleotides match TRBD2. The CDR3 runs 16 residues. The trim removed 0 bases at V and 9 bases at J, leaving 4 bases unmatched. CDR1 and CDR2 (germline): MRHNA, SNTAGT. The CDR3 loop is CASSDSTSGGEGEQFF. CDR3 bases: TGTGCCAGCAGTGACTCGACTAGCGGGGGGGAGGGTGAGCAGTTCTTC.